These 24 T cell receptor beta chains share one sample of origin, sequenced in a study of cytomegalovirus exposure and HLA in healthy donors. PCR amplification relied on 60 Vbeta primers (plus 13 Jbeta primers). Repertoires were generated with immunoSEQ multiplex PCR, while TCRdb's copy carries only in-frame clones and drops some. This table has some 110,000 clones, 65% to 80% appearing once. Sequenced sample: PBMCs. The receptor set was obtained from a young man in good health and CMV-seropositive.

The chain couples TRBV7-2 to TRBJ1-2; D gene unclear. Trimming took 1 base from V and 3 from J, leaving 12 bases between them. This CDR3 is 15 amino acids long. From germline, CDR1 is SGHTA and CDR2 FQGNSA. The CDR3 protein is CASSLGQASYYGYTF. The CDR3 DNA is TGTGCCAGCAGCTTAGGGCAGGCCTCATACTATGGCTACACCTTC. Full variable domain (rest looked up from reference TRBV7-2 and TRBJ1-2): GAGVSQSPSNKVTEKGKDVELRCDPISGHTALYWYRQSLGQGLEFLIYFQGNSAPDKSGLPSDRFSAERTGGSVSTLTIQRTQQEDSAVYLCASSLGQASYYGYTFGSGTRLTVV.

The J gene is TRBJ2-3, the V gene TRBV28, with 7 nucleotides matching TRBD1. This CDR3 spans 16 amino acids. The V segment lost 3 bases and the J segment 3 bases; nucleotides outside the gene matches: 9. Germline-derived CDR1 and CDR2 are MDHEN and SYDVKM. Here the CDR3 DNA reads TGTGCCAGCAGTTTGGCGACAGGGAAGGGGACAGATACGCAGTATTTT. Encoded protein: CASSLATGKGTDTQYF.

The chain uses TRBV10-1 and TRBJ2-1, with D possibly being TRBD2 (6 bases). Germline V CDR1 and CDR2: WNHNN, SYGVQD (reference sequence). This CDR3 has 15 residues. The V gene lost 6 bases and the J gene lost 7 bases, with 19 bases spanning the gap. CDR3 sequence (DNA): TGCGCCAGCAGCGATTCGTCAGAGCTAGCGAATGAGCAGTTCTTC. This encodes CASSDSSELANEQFF.

The chain links TRBV19 to TRBJ1-6; TRBD1 might be the D (5 bases). From germline, CDR1 is LNHDA and CDR2 SQIVND (reference sequence). The CDR3 is 16 residues long. V gave up 5 bases and J gave up 8 bases, with 19 bases separating them. CDR3 sequence (DNA): TGTGCCAGTAGTCTACCGGGGGGAAAGGGGTATTCACCCCTCCACTTT. Encoded protein: CASSLPGGKGYSPLHF.

The chain joins TRBV27 to TRBJ1-5, with TRBD1 matching over 9 bases. Looked up from germline, CDR1 is MNHEY and CDR2 is SMNVEV (reference sequence). V lost 6 bases to trimming and J lost 4 bases; unmatched junction nucleotides: 7. The CDR3 loop spans 15 amino acids. DNA of the CDR3: TGTGCCAGCAGCGACAGGGGGAATCCAAATCAGCCCCAGCATTTT. This translates into CASSDRGNPNQPQHF.

V usage is TRBV10-3 and J usage is TRBJ2-6; 7 bases align to TRBD1. CDR1 ENHRY and CDR2 SYGVKD come from the germline V gene. The CDR3 spans 17 residues. Unmatched junction bases numbered 10, after V lost 7 bases and J lost 1 base. The CDR3 DNA sequence: TGTGCCATCAATTCGGGACAGTCTGATTCTGGGGCCAACGTCCTGACTTTC. This translates into CAINSGQSDSGANVLTF.

This clone has more than one count but fewer than ten. The chain employs TRBV2 and TRBJ2-7, with a possible D match to TRBD1 (6 bases). This CDR3 contains 12 residues. Germline CDR1 is SNHLY and CDR2 is FYNNEI. The ends were cut back, 5 bases at V and 6 bases at J, with 11 bases in the middle. The CDR3 region is CASSQDSREQYF. The CDR3 nucleotides read TGTGCCAGCAGTCAGGACAGTCGCGAGCAGTACTTC.

The rearrangement links TRBV7-3 to TRBJ2-1; a weak D match, TRBD2 (5 bases). V shed 4 bases and J shed 4 bases, with 11 bases lying between them. CDR3 length: 14 residues. Germline values: CDR1 SGHTA, CDR2 FQGTGA. CDR3 coding DNA: TGTGCCAGCAGCTCATCGGGGATTTACAATGAGCAGTTCTTC. It encodes CASSSSGIYNEQFF.

This chain uses TRBV4-3 with TRBJ2-2; no reliable D call. The germline V gene encodes CDR1 LGHNA and CDR2 YSLEER. V dropped 0 bases and J dropped 8 bases, with 7 bases sitting between them. CDR3 length equals 13 residues. In DNA form, the CDR3 reads TGCGCCAGCAGCCAAGATATTTCGGGGGAGCTGTTTTTT. Translated, it gives CASSQDISGELFF.

The chain links TRBV7-9 to TRBJ2-7; D may be TRBD2 (5 bases). CDR1 SEHNR and CDR2 FQNEAQ come from the germline V gene (reference sequence). This CDR3 is 13 amino acids long. Trimming took 6 bases from V and 3 from J, leaving 12 bases between them. The CDR3, as DNA: TGTGCCAGCAGTCGGGAATCTTTCTACGAGCAGTACTTC. Amino acid sequence: CASSRESFYEQYF.

The J gene is TRBJ1-1, the V gene TRBV9, with D possibly being TRBD1 (5 bases). The CDR3 runs 13 residues. Germline values: CDR1 SGDLS, CDR2 YYNGEE. V was shortened by 0 bases and J by 7 bases, with 10 bases between the two germline ends. The CDR3 region has the DNA TGTGCCAGCAGCGTAGATAGGGGAGGTGAAGCTTTCTTT. Its translation is CASSVDRGGEAFF.

In regard to this clone: A read error may account for a junction end that differs from germline. Other DNA sequences in this specimen translate into the identical CDR3. This chain joins TRBV6-6 and TRBJ2-7; D perhaps matches TRBD2 (6 bases). CDR1 and CDR2 from the germline V gene are MNHNY and SVGAGI (reference sequence). This CDR3 is 15 amino acids long. The CDR3 sequence: CASSYPLGLYYEQYF. CDR3 in DNA: TGCGCCAGCAGTTACCCCTTGGGACTCTACTACGAGCAGTACTTC.

The rearrangement links TRBV6-5 to TRBJ1-2; D is possibly TRBD1 (5 bases). V lost 5 bases to trimming and J lost 2 bases, with 9 bases between them. Germline V gene data show CDR1 as MNHEY and CDR2 as SVGAGI. This CDR3 has 13 amino acids. Here the CDR3 reads CASSTTVNYGYTF. The CDR3 nucleotides read TGTGCCAGCAGTACGACAGTCAACTATGGCTACACCTTC.

This clone has only a few counts. This rearrangement joins TRBV13 to TRBJ2-1; the match to TRBD2 covers 14 bases. V gave up 5 bases and J gave up 6 bases; unmatched junction bases: 6. Germline V gene data show CDR1 as PRHDT and CDR2 as FYEKMQ (reference sequence). The CDR3 has 16 amino acids. CDR3 in DNA: TGTGCCAGCAGCCTCCAGACTAGCGGGGGGGCCAATGAGCAGTTCTTC. The encoded protein is CASSLQTSGGANEQFF. Supplemented by reference TRBV13 and TRBJ2-1, the full variable domain reads AAGVIQSPRHLIKEKRETATLKCYPIPRHDTVYWYQQGPGQDPQFLISFYEKMQSDKGSIPDRFSAQQFSDYHSELNMSSLELGDSALYFCASSLQTSGGANEQFFGPGTRLTVL.

This clone was recorded only once. This chain connects TRBV23-1 to TRBJ2-3; 10 bases are a match to TRBD2. TRBV23-1 is known as an ORF, though its function is uncertain. The trim removed 0 bases at V and 2 bases at J, leaving 11 bases unmatched. CDR3 length equals 19 residues. CDR3 nucleotides: TGCGCCAGCAGTCAATCAGTAGCGGGGGGCCAACCTTACACAGATACGCAGTATTTT. This gives the protein CASSQSVAGGQPYTDTQYF.

Of note for this clone: At the DNA level, this CDR3 is encoded by other sequences in the same sample as well. CDR3 DNA: TGTGCCAGTAGTTCCGGGACAGGGGGTTACGAGCAGTACTTC. Its protein is CASSSGTGGYEQYF. The chain joins TRBV19 to TRBJ2-7; TRBD1 aligns across 11 bases. With V trimmed by 5 bases and J by 4 bases, 4 bases remained unmatched. CDR3 length equals 14 residues. Germline V gene data show CDR1 as LNHDA and CDR2 as SQIVND (reference sequence).

The V and J genes are TRBV19 and TRBJ2-1; D is perhaps TRBD1 (6 bases). The V gene lost 11 bases and the J gene lost 6 bases, with 14 bases spanning the gap. Per germline, CDR1 LNHDA and CDR2 SQIVND (reference sequence). CDR3 length: 12 residues. CDR3 loop: CAYRVELNEQFF. For the CDR3, the DNA is TGTGCCTACAGGGTGGAACTCAATGAGCAGTTCTTC.

On this clone: At one end the junction does not follow the germline gene, possibly because of a read error. The chain couples TRBV7-9 to TRBJ2-7, with 8 bases identical to TRBD1. The CDR3 loop spans 14 amino acids. The V gene's germline CDR1 is SEHNR and CDR2 FQNEAQ (reference sequence). This CDR3 reads CSSSSTDRADEQYF. CDR3 coding DNA: TGTTCCAGCAGCTCAACGGACAGGGCAGACGAGCAGTACTTC.

V gene TRBV7-2 combines with J gene TRBJ1-1; no clear D. Per germline, CDR1 SGHTA and CDR2 FQGNSA. V lost 1 base, J lost 4 bases, and 13 bases lay in between. The CDR3 is 15 residues long. CDR3 nucleotides: TGTGCCAGCAGCTTAGACGGGAGTTGGGGCACTGAAGCTTTCTTT. Amino acids: CASSLDGSWGTEAFF.

The V gene is TRBV11-2, the J gene TRBJ1-3, with D hard to call. CDR1 and CDR2 from the germline V gene are SGHAT and FQNNGV. The germline V and J ends were trimmed by 5 bases and 0 bases, with 11 bases remaining between them. The CDR3 is made up of 15 amino acids. The CDR3 nucleotides are TGTGCCAGCAGCCCAAGGACTCGCTCTGGAAACACCATATATTTT. Its protein product is CASSPRTRSGNTIYF.

V usage is TRBV6-5 and J usage is TRBJ2-7; D unresolved. The CDR3 extends over 15 amino acids. Germline CDR1 MNHEY, CDR2 SVGAGI. V was pared by 8 bases and J by 5 bases, with 22 bases between. The CDR3 DNA reads as TGTGCCAGCGCGTATCACAGCCTCCTGCTCAACGAGCAGTACTTC. It codes for CASAYHSLLLNEQYF.

The sample holds one count of this clone. The chain couples TRBV4-1 to TRBJ2-3; TRBD1 aligns across 7 bases. This CDR3 has 15 residues. J lost 1 base, V lost 2 bases, and 3 bases had no gene match. Germline V gene lookup returns CDR1 MGHRA and CDR2 YSYEKL. The chain's CDR3 is CASSQRGTGTDTQYF. CDR3 nucleotides: TGCGCCAGCAGCCAAAGGGGGACAGGCACAGATACGCAGTATTTT.

The genes are TRBV7-2 and TRBJ1-2, with no clear D. CDR3 size: 13 residues. Germline V gene lookup returns CDR1 SGHTA and CDR2 FQGNSA. V lost 0 bases and J lost 7, with 9 bases in between. The CDR3 DNA reads as TGTGCCAGCAGCTTAGCCGTTAGCCCTGGCTACACCTTC. Translation: CASSLAVSPGYTF. The full variable domain, in which reference TRBV7-2 and TRBJ1-2 provide the parts outside the CDR3, is GAGVSQSPSNKVTEKGKDVELRCDPISGHTALYWYRQSLGQGLEFLIYFQGNSAPDKSGLPSDRFSAERTGGSVSTLTIQRTQQEDSAVYLCASSLAVSPGYTFGSGTRLTVV.

This clone has more than one count but fewer than ten. This chain links TRBV7-9 with TRBJ2-3; 14 nucleotides agree with TRBD2. With 4 bases clipped from V and 4 bases from J, the junction kept 4 bases outside the gene matches. CDR3 length: 16 amino acids. The germline V gene encodes CDR1 SEHNR and CDR2 FQNEAQ (reference sequence). In nucleotides, the CDR3 is TGTGCCAGCAGCTCGGGACTAGCGGGGGCCTCAGATACGCAGTATTTT. Translating gives CASSSGLAGASDTQYF.